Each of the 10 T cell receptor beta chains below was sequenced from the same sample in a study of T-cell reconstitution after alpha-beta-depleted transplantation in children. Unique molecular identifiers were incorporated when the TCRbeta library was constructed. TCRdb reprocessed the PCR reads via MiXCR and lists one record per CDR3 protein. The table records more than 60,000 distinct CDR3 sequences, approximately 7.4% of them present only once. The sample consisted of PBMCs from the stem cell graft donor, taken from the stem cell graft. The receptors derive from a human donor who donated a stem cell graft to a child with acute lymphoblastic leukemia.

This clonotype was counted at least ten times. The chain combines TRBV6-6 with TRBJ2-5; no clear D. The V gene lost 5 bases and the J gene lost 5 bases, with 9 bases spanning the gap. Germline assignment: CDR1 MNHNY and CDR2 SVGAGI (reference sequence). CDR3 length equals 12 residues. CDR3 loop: CASSPGAETQYF. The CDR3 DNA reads TGTGCCAGCAGTCCGGGCGCGGAGACCCAGTACTTC.

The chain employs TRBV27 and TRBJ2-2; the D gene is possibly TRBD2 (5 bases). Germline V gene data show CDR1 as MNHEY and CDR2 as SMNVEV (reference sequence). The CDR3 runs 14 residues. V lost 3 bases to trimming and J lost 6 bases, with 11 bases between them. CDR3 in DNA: TGTGCCAGCAGTTTTCTTATAGCGCCCGGGGAGCTGTTTTTT. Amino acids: CASSFLIAPGELFF.

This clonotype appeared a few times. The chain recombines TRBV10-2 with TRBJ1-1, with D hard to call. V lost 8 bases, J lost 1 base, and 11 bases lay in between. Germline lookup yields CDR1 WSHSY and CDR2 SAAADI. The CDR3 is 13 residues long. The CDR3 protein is CASFGRENTEAFF. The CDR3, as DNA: TGCGCCAGCTTTGGACGGGAGAACACTGAAGCTTTCTTT.

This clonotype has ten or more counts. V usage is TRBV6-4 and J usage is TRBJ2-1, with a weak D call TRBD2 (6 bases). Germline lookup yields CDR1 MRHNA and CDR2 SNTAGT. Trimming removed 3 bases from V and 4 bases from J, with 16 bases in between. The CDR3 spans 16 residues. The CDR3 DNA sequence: TGTGCCAGCAGTGAAGTTGCGCTAGCGCCTTACAATGAGCAGTTCTTC. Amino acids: CASSEVALAPYNEQFF.

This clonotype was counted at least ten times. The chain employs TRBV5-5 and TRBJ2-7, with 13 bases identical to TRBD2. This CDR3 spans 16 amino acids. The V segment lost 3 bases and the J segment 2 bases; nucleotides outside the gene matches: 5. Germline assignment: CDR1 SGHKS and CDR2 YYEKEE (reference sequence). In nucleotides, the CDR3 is TGTGCCAGCAGCTCGACGGGACTAGCGGGACCCTACGAGCAGTACTTC. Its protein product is CASSSTGLAGPYEQYF.

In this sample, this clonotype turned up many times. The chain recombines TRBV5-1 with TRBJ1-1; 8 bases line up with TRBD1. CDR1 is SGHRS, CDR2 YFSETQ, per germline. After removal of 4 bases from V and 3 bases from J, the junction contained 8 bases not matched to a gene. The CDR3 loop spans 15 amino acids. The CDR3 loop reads CASSLVGQVHTEAFF. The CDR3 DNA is TGCGCCAGCAGCCTAGTGGGACAGGTGCACACTGAAGCTTTCTTT.

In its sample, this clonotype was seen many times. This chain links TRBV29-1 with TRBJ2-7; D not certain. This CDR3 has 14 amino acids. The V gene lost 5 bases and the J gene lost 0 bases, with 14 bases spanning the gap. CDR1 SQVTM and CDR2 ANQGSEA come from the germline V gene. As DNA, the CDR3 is TGCAGCGTTTCAACAGCCTCTAGCTCCTACGAGCAGTACTTC. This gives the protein CSVSTASSSYEQYF.

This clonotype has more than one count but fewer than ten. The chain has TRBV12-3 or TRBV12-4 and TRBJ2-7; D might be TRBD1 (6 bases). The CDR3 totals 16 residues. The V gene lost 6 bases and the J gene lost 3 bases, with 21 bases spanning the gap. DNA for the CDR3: TGTGCCAGCAGCCAGACAGGACTGAAGATATACTACGAGCAGTACTTC. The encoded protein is CASSQTGLKIYYEQYF.

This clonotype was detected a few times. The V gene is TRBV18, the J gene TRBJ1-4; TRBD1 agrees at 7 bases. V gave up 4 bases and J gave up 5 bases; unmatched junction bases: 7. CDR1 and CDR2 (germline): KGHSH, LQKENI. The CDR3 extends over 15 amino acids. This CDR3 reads CASSLTGQRNEKLFF. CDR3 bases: TGTGCCAGCTCACTCACGGGACAGAGAAATGAAAAACTGTTTTTT.

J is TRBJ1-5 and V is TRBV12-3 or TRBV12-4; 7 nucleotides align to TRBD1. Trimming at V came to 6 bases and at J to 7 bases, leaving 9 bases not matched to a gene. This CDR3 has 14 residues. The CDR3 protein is CASSLTRGKQPQHF. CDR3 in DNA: TGTGCCAGCAGCTTAACCAGGGGGAAGCAGCCCCAGCATTTT.